Detailed here is one T cell receptor (beta chain). This CDR3 comprises 11 residues. Germline loops: CDR1 SGHVS, CDR2 FQNEAQ. The ends were cut back, 5 bases at V and 1 base at J, with 2 bases in the middle. This record belongs to a study of shared clonotypes between healthy human individuals. Here immunoSEQ multiplex PCR was the method, and the copy in TCRdb shows in-frame clones only, minus some. Of about 320,000 clones listed, around 86% are singletons. What was sequenced was memory CD8+ T cells sorted from blood. The sample's subset: CD45RO+ cells pooled with CCR7-negative TemRA cells. This rearrangement joins TRBV7-8 to TRBJ2-5; D gene uncertain. The clonotype comes from a man between 18 and 29 years old in good health. Here the CDR3 reads CASSIQETQYF. The DNA of the CDR3 is TGTGCCAGCAGCATCCAAGAGACCCAGTACTTC. Full variable domain (rest looked up from reference TRBV7-8 and TRBJ2-5): GAGVSQSPRYKVAKRGQDVALRCDPISGHVSLFWYQQALGQGPEFLTYFQNEAQLDKSGLPSDRFFAERPEGSVSTLKIQRTQQEDSAVYLCASSIQETQYFGPGTRLLVL.